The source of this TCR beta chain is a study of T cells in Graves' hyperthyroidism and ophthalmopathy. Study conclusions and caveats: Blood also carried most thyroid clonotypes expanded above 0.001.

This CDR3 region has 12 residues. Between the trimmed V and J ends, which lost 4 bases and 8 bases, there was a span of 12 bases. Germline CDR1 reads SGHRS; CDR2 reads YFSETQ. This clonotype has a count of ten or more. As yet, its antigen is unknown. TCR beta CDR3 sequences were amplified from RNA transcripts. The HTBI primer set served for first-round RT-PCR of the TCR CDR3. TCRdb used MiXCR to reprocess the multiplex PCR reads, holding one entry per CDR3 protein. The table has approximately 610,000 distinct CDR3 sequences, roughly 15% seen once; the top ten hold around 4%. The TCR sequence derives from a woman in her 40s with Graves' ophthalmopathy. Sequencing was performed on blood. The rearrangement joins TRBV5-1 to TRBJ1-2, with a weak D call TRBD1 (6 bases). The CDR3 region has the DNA TGCGCCAGCAGCGTACAGGGTGTAGGCTACACCTTC. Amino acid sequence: CASSVQGVGYTF.